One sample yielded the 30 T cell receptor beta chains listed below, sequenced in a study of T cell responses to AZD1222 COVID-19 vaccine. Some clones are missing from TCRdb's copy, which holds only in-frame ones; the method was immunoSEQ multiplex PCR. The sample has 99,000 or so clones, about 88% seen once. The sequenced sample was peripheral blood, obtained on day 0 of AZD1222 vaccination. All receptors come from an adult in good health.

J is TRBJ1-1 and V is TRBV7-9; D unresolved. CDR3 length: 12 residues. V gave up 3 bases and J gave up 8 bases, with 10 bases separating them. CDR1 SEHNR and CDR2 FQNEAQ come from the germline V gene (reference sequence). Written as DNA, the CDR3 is TGTGCCAGCAGCTTCGGAACGCGAGAAGCTTTCTTT. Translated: CASSFGTREAFF.

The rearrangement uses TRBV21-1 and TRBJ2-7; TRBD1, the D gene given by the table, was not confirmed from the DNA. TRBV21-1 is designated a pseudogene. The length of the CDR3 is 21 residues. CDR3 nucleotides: TGTGCCAGCATTTTTTGTTTTTGGCGTCTAGGGGGAGCAGTATTATCCTACGAGCAGTACTTC. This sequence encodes CASIFCFWRLGGAVLSYEQYF.

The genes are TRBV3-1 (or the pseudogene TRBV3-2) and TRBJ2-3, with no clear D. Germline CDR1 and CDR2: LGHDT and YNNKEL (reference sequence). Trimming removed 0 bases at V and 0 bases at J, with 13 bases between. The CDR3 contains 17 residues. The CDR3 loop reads CASSQEPPYTSTDTQYF. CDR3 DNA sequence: TGTGCCAGCAGCCAAGAACCACCCTATACCAGCACAGATACGCAGTATTTT.

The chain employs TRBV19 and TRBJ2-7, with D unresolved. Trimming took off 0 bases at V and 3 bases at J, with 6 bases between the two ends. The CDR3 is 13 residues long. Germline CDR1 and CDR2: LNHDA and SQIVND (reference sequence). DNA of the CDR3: TGTGCCAGTAGTATAGACGGCTTCTACGAGCAGTACTTC. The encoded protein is CASSIDGFYEQYF.

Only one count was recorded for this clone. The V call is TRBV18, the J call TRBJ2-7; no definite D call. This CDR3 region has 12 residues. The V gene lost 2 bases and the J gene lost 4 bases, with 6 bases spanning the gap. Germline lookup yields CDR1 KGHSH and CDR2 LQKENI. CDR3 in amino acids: CASSPVLYEQYF. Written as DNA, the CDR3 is TGTGCCAGCTCACCAGTCCTGTACGAGCAGTACTTC.

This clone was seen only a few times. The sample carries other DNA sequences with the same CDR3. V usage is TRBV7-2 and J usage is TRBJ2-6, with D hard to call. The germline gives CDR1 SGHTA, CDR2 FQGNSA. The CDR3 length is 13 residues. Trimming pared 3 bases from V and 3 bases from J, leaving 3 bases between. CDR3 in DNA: TGTGCCAGCAGCTTTTTTGGGGCCAACGTCCTGACTTTC. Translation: CASSFFGANVLTF.

The CDR3 DNA sequence: TGTGCCAGCAGCTCGACTAGTTCTTACAATGAGCAGTTCTTC. Its protein is CASSSTSSYNEQFF. The chain recombines TRBV11-2 with TRBJ2-1, with D maybe TRBD2 (6 bases). This CDR3 is 14 amino acids long. Germline V gene data show CDR1 as SGHAT and CDR2 as FQNNGV. V was cut by 4 bases and J by 4 bases, with 11 bases left in between.

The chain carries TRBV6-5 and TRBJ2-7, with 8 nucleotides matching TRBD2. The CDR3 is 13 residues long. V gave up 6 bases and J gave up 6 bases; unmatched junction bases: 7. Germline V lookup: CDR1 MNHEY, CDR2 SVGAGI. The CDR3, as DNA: TGTGCCAGCAGGCGGGAGGTTACGGCCGAGCAGTACTTC. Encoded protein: CASRREVTAEQYF.

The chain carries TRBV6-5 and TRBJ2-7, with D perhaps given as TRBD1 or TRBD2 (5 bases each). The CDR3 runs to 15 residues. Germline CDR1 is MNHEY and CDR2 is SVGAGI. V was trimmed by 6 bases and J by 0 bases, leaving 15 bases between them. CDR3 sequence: CASSPGTVSSYEQYF. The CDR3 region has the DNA TGTGCCAGCAGCCCCGGGACGGTGAGCTCCTACGAGCAGTACTTC.

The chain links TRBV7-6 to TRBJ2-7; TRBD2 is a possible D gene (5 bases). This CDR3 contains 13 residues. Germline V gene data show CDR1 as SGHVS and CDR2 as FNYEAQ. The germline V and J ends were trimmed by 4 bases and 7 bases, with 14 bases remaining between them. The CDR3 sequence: CASSSDWFREQYF. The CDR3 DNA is TGTGCCAGCAGCTCGGACTGGTTTAGGGAGCAGTACTTC. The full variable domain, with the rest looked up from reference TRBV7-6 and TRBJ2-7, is GAGVSQSPRYKVTKRGQDVALRCDPISGHVSLYWYRQALGQGPEFLTYFNYEAQQDKSGLPNDRFSAERPEGSISTLTIQRTEQRDSAMYRCASSSDWFREQYFGPGTRLTVT.

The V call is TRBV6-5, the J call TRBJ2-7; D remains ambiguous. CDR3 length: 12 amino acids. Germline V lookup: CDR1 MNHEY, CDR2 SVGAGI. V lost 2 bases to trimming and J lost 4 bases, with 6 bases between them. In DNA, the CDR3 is TGTGCCAGCAGTTACGCCGGTTACGAGCAGTACTTC. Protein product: CASSYAGYEQYF.

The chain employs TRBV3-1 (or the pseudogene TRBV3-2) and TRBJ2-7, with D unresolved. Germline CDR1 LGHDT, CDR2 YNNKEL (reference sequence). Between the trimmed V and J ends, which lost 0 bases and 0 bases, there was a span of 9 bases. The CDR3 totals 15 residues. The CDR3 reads CASSQDRSRSYEQYF. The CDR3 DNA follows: TGTGCCAGCAGCCAAGATAGGTCCCGCTCCTACGAGCAGTACTTC.

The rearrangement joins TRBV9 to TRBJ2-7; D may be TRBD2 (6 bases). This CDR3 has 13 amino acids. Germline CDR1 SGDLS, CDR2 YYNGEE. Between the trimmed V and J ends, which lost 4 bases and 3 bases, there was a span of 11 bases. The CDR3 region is CASSPGGNYEQYF. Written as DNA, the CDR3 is TGTGCCAGCAGCCCCGGGGGAAACTACGAGCAGTACTTC.

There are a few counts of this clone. The DNA of the CDR3 is TGTGCCAGCAGCCAGGGACAGGGCGGCTCTGGAAACACCATATATTTT. As protein: CASSQGQGGSGNTIYF. This chain uses TRBV5-4 with TRBJ1-3; 9 nucleotides line up with TRBD1. With 4 bases clipped from V and 0 bases from J, the junction kept 5 bases outside the gene matches. Germline lookup yields CDR1 SGHNT and CDR2 YYREEE (reference sequence). The CDR3 extends over 16 amino acids.

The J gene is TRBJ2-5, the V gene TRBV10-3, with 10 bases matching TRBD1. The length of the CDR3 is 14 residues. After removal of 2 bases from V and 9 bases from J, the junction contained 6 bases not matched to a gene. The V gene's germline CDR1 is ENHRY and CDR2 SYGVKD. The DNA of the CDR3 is TGTGCCATCAGTGAGCTGGGACAGGGGTTCGCCCAGTACTTC. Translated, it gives CAISELGQGFAQYF.

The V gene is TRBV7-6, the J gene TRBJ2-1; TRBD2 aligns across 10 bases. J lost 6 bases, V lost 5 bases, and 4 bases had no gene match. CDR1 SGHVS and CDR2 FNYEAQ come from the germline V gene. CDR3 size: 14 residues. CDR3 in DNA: TGTGCCAGCAGCAGCCCTAGCGGGGGCAATGAGCAGTTCTTC. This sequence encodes CASSSPSGGNEQFF. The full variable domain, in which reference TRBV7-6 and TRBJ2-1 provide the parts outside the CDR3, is GAGVSQSPRYKVTKRGQDVALRCDPISGHVSLYWYRQALGQGPEFLTYFNYEAQQDKSGLPNDRFSAERPEGSISTLTIQRTEQRDSAMYRCASSSPSGGNEQFFGPGTRLTVL.

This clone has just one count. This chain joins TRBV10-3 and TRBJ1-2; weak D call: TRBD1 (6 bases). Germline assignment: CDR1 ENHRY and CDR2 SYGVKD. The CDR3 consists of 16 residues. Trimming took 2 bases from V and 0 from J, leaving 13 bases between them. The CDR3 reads CAISETGAGANYGYTF. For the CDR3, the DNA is TGTGCCATCAGTGAGACGGGGGCAGGAGCTAACTATGGCTACACCTTC.

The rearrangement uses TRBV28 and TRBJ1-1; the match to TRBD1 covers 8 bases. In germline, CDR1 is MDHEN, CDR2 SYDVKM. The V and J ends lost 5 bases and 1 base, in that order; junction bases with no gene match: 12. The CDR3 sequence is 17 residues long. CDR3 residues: CASSGQGGGSRNTEAFF. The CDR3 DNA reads TGTGCCAGCAGTGGACAGGGTGGAGGTAGTAGGAACACTGAAGCTTTCTTT.

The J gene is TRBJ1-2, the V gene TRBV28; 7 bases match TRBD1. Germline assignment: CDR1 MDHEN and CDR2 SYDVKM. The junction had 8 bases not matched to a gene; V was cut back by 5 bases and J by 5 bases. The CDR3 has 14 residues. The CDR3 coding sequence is TGTGCCAGCAGTGCCTCGGGCAGGGGGTATGGCTACACCTTC. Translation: CASSASGRGYGYTF.

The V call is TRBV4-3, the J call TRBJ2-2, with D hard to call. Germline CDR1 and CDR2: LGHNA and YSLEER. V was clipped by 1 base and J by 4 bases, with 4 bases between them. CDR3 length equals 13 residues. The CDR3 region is CASSQVRTGELFF. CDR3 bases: TGCGCCAGCAGCCAAGTCCGCACCGGGGAGCTGTTTTTT.

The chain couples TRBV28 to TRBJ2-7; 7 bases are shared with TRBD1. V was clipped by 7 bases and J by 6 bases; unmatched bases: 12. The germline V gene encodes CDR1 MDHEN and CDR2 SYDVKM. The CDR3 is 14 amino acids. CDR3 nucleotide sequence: TGTGCCAGCATCCCACTCGACAGGGTGGGCGAGCAGTACTTC. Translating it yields CASIPLDRVGEQYF.

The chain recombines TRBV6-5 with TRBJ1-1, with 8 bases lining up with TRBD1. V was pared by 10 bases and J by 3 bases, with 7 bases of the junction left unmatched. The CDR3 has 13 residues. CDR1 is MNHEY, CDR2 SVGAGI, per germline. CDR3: CATQGQGDTEAFF. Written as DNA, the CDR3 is TGTGCCACCCAAGGACAGGGAGACACTGAAGCTTTCTTT.

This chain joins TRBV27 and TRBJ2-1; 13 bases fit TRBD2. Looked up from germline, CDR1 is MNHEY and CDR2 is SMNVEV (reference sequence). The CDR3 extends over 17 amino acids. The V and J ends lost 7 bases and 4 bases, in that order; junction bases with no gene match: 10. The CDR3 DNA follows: TGTGCCAGCACCAGGACTAGCGGGAGAGGGCCGTACAATGAGCAGTTCTTC. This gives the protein CASTRTSGRGPYNEQFF.

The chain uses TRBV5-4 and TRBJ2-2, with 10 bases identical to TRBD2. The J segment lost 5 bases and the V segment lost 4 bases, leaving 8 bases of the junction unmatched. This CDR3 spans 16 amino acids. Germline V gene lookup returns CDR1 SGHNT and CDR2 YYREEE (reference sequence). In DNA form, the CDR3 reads TGTGCCAGCAGCCCCAGGACTAGCGGAGCGACCGGGGAGCTGTTTTTT. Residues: CASSPRTSGATGELFF.

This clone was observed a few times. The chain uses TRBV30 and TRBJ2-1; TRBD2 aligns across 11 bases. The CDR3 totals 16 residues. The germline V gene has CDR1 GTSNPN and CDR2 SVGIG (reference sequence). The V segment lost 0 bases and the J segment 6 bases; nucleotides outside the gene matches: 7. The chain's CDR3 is CAWSVPTSGRSNEQFF. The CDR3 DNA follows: TGTGCCTGGAGTGTTCCCACTAGCGGGAGATCCAATGAGCAGTTCTTC.

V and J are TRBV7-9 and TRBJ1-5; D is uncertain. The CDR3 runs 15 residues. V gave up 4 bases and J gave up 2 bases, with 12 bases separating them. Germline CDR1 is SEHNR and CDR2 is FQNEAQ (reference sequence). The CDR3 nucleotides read TGTGCCAGCAGCTCAGACACCTCGGGCAATCAGCCCCAGCATTTT. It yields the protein CASSSDTSGNQPQHF. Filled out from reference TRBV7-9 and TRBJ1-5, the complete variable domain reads DTGVSQNPRHKITKRGQNVTFRCDPISEHNRLYWYRQTLGQGPEFLTYFQNEAQLEKSRLLSDRFSAERPKGSFSTLEIQRTEQGDSAMYLCASSSDTSGNQPQHFGDGTRLSIL.

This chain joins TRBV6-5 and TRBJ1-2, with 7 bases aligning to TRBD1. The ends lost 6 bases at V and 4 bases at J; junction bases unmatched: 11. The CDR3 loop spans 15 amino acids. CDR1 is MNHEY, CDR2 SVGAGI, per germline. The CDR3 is CASRAEVGTAYGYTF. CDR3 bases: TGTGCCAGCAGGGCGGAGGTGGGGACAGCCTATGGCTACACCTTC.

CDR3 in DNA: TGTGCCAGCAGGCCCGGGACAGGAGGTATAGATACGCAGTATTTT. Translated, it gives CASRPGTGGIDTQYF. The rearrangement uses TRBV28 and TRBJ2-3; 8 nucleotides match TRBD1. The CDR3 runs to 15 residues. J lost 5 bases, V lost 6 bases, and 10 bases had no gene match. CDR1 and CDR2 (germline): MDHEN, SYDVKM.

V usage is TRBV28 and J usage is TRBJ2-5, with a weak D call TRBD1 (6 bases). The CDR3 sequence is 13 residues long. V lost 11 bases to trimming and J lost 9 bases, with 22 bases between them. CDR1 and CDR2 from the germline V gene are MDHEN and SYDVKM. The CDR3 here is CAGRGTVQGPQYF. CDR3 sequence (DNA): TGTGCCGGACGAGGAACTGTACAGGGCCCCCAGTACTTC.

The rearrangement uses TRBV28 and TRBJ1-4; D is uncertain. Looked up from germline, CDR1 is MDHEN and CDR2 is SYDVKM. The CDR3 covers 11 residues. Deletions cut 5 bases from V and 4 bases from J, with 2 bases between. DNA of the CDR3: TGTGCCAGCAGTCTTAATGAAAAACTGTTTTTT. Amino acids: CASSLNEKLFF.